This paragraph covers one T cell receptor (beta chain) sequence. Only a few counts were recorded for this clone. Its recognized antigen is unknown. Base qualities are not provided; no much larger clone lies one nucleotide away. The entry originates in a study of cytomegalovirus exposure and HLA in healthy donors (dated by TCRdb to about 2017). About the study as a whole: The 666 repertoires of the first cohort and the 120 validation repertoires were produced on the same platform, according to a later analysis. The study aimed to test whether cataloging public T cell receptors could reveal signatures of past pathogen exposure. In addition to the first cohort of several hundred subjects, a separate validation cohort of around 110 different subjects was used. The study combined high-throughput TCR immunosequencing, statistical association of individual TCRs with disease status, and machine learning to predict cytomegalovirus infection status.

Reading from cysteine to phenylalanine, the CDR3 counts 16 amino acids. Only the CDR3 DNA stays, 48 bases, in frame from base 1. Based on the germline V gene, the CDR1 and CDR2 sequences are SGHTS and YDEGEE. A distance of 19 bases separates the germline ends of V and J, which lose 4 bases and 4 bases respectively. The donors were included in the validation cohort of over a hundred subjects, a group kept apart from the approximately 690-subject first cohort. Findings and caveats that apply to the study as a whole: A later analysis lacked HLA typing for the validation cohort, so it scored co-occurrence in that cohort across all 120 or so repertoires. Three of the identified cytomegalovirus-associated TCR beta chains were confirmed in vitro to be specific for cytomegalovirus antigens. The study gave a list of more than 150 TCR beta chains associated with cytomegalovirus. In a later analysis, TCRs clustered in the first cohort were found to also tend to co-occur in the approximately 120 validation repertoires, with approximately 95% of cluster scores above 0. It was suggested by the authors that the approach could potentially be generalized to other disease states and immunological phenotypes. The classifier was reported to diagnose cytomegalovirus status with high specificity and sensitivity in both the original cohort and the validation cohort. Most TCR sequences were seen in very few donors, while some public TCRs were found in many individuals.

Library method: the immunoSEQ multiplex PCR assay. The study's own analysis went as follows. A statistical classification framework was built to diagnose cytomegalovirus status from the catalog of TCR beta chain sequences. TCRdb provides this immuneACCESS table in a form limited to in-frame rearrangements. Some clones are lacking; in checked studies, under half of them reflect an unresolved V gene, and why the rest are absent is not known. D and trimming were read from the DNA, whereas the V and J calls and clone size are those reported in that table. The sample table lists about 150,000 clones, 86% of them with a count of one. Of the sample, about 2.2% falls within the top ten clones.

This sequence uses TRBV5-8 and TRBJ2-3; the D gene is not confidently resolved. The sequenced sample consisted of PBMCs. The sequence was obtained from a human donor in good health. The DNA sequence follows: TGTGCCAGCAGCGCCCAAGCTGTTAGGCTAGCAGATACGCAGTATTTT. Its amino acids are CASSAQAVRLADTQYF.